The 27 T cell receptor beta chains listed next were all sequenced from one sample in a study of shared clonotypes between healthy human individuals. The repertoire was sequenced with immunoSEQ multiplex PCR; TCRdb's copy has only in-frame clones and lacks some. The sample lists about 2.4 million clones; 90% to 95% were seen once. Specimen: naive CD4+ T cells sorted from blood. As for subset: CD45RA+ positively selected. The source is a young man in good health.

The V and J genes are TRBV7-3 and TRBJ2-3, with no clear D. The CDR3 loop spans 14 amino acids. V lost 1 base and J lost 4, with 9 bases in between. Germline V gives CDR1 SGHTA, CDR2 FQGTGA. CDR3 region: CASSLNVIPDTQYF. For the CDR3, the DNA is TGTGCCAGCAGCTTAAATGTTATCCCAGATACGCAGTATTTT.

The chain is built from TRBV2 and TRBJ1-2; a weak D match, TRBD1 (5 bases). Germline values: CDR1 SNHLY, CDR2 FYNNEI. Trimming took off 6 bases at V and 3 bases at J, with 8 bases between the two ends. This CDR3 contains 12 residues. The DNA for the CDR3 is TGTGCCAGCAGACAGGTCGACTATGGCTACACCTTC. It codes for CASRQVDYGYTF. Supplemented by reference TRBV2 and TRBJ1-2, the full variable domain reads EPEVTQTPSHQVTQMGQEVILRCVPISNHLYFYWYRQILGQKVEFLVSFYNNEISEKSEIFDDQFSVERPDGSNFTLKIRSTKLEDSAMYFCASRQVDYGYTFGSGTRLTVV.

The chain links TRBV2 to TRBJ1-2; no clear D gene. Looked up from germline, CDR1 is SNHLY and CDR2 is FYNNEI. CDR3 length: 14 amino acids. V lost 0 bases, J lost 4 bases, and 9 bases lay in between. For the CDR3, the DNA is TGTGCCAGCAGTGAAGCAGGACTCTCCTATGGCTACACCTTC. Its translation: CASSEAGLSYGYTF. Complete variable domain (other parts from reference TRBV2 and TRBJ1-2): EPEVTQTPSHQVTQMGQEVILRCVPISNHLYFYWYRQILGQKVEFLVSFYNNEISEKSEIFDDQFSVERPDGSNFTLKIRSTKLEDSAMYFCASSEAGLSYGYTFGSGTRLTVV.

The chain couples TRBV2 to TRBJ2-1; D possibly uses TRBD1 or TRBD2 (5 bases each). The V and J ends lost 7 bases and 3 bases respectively, with 13 bases between them. This CDR3 comprises 14 residues. Germline assignment: CDR1 SNHLY and CDR2 FYNNEI. CDR3 sequence: CASKRDVLYNEQFF. In DNA, the CDR3 is TGTGCCAGCAAACGGGACGTGCTCTACAATGAGCAGTTCTTC.

CDR3 nucleotide sequence: TGTGCCAGCAGCCAGGCGGGCGACTACGAGCAGTACTTC. Its protein is CASSQAGDYEQYF. This sequence joins TRBV7-2 and TRBJ2-7; D might be TRBD2 (5 bases). Germline CDR1 and CDR2: SGHTA and FQGNSA. The V gene lost 5 bases and the J gene lost 3 bases, with 11 bases spanning the gap. This CDR3 comprises 13 residues.

The V call is TRBV7-8, the J call TRBJ2-7; the D is unclear. V was cut by 1 base and J by 0 bases, with 13 bases left in between. The CDR3 loop spans 16 amino acids. CDR1 is SGHVS, CDR2 FQNEAQ, per germline. The CDR3 DNA reads TGTGCCAGCAGCTTAGAGGGCGGATCGAACTCCTACGAGCAGTACTTC. Translated, it gives CASSLEGGSNSYEQYF.

This chain links TRBV11-2 with TRBJ2-1; 9 nucleotides match TRBD1. The CDR3 extends over 14 amino acids. V lost 5 bases, J lost 6 bases, and 5 bases stayed unmatched. Germline values: CDR1 SGHAT, CDR2 FQNNGV. DNA for the CDR3: TGTGCCAGCAGCCCGGGGACAGGGCGCAATGAGCAGTTCTTC. This sequence encodes CASSPGTGRNEQFF.

This chain links TRBV20-1 with TRBJ2-7, with D perhaps being TRBD1 or TRBD2 (5 bases each). The ends were cut back, 1 base at V and 10 bases at J, with 11 bases in the middle. This CDR3 is 11 amino acids long. Germline values: CDR1 DFQATT, CDR2 SNEGSKA (reference sequence). The CDR3 DNA sequence: TGCAGTGCTAGAGTGGGGGTCGTCCAGTACTTC. Amino acids: CSARVGVVQYF.

The chain couples TRBV6-1 to TRBJ2-6; D may be TRBD1 (6 bases). This CDR3 has 15 amino acids. With 3 bases removed from V and 2 bases from J, the gap between germline ends came to 8 bases. Germline CDR1 and CDR2: MNHNS and SASEGT. This chain's CDR3 is CASSENRAGANVLTF. CDR3 bases: TGTGCCAGCAGTGAGAACAGGGCTGGGGCCAACGTCCTGACTTTC.

The V gene is TRBV5-4, the J gene TRBJ1-6, with D unresolved. This CDR3 comprises 14 residues. Trimming left V 0 bases short and J 8 bases short, with 9 bases between. Germline V gene sequence: CDR1 SGHNT, CDR2 YYREEE (reference sequence). Here the CDR3 reads CASSLEGNYSPLHF. The CDR3 nucleotides read TGTGCCAGCAGCTTGGAAGGGAATTATTCACCCCTCCACTTT.

V usage is TRBV2 and J usage is TRBJ2-3; possibly TRBD1 for D (6 bases). V was trimmed by 8 bases and J by 5 bases, leaving 17 bases between them. The CDR3 contains 14 residues. Germline CDR1 SNHLY, CDR2 FYNNEI. CDR3 sequence: CASRLGGVVDTQYF. The CDR3 DNA is TGTGCCAGCCGCCTAGGGGGAGTTGTAGATACGCAGTATTTT.

The chain combines TRBV2 with TRBJ1-3; D is uncertain. This CDR3 region has 13 residues. The V end was cut by 6 bases, the J end by 0 bases, with 6 bases between. Germline lookup yields CDR1 SNHLY and CDR2 FYNNEI. The CDR3 sequence is CASRQNSGNTIYF. Written as DNA, the CDR3 is TGTGCCAGCAGACAAAACTCTGGAAACACCATATATTTT. The full variable domain, its missing parts supplied by reference TRBV2 and TRBJ1-3, is EPEVTQTPSHQVTQMGQEVILRCVPISNHLYFYWYRQILGQKVEFLVSFYNNEISEKSEIFDDQFSVERPDGSNFTLKIRSTKLEDSAMYFCASRQNSGNTIYFGEGSWLTVV.

The chain has TRBV30 and TRBJ1-3, with a tentative D call TRBD1 (5 bases). The CDR3 is 16 amino acids. V lost 4 bases and J 0 bases, leaving 16 bases between the germline ends. CDR1 GTSNPN and CDR2 SVGIG come from the germline V gene (reference sequence). CDR3 in DNA: TGTGCCTGGACTCACGCTGGGGCAGTCTCTGGAAACACCATATATTTT. It encodes CAWTHAGAVSGNTIYF.

The chain has TRBV18 and TRBJ1-2; the D is unclear. V was trimmed by 3 bases and J by 0 bases, leaving 14 bases between them. The CDR3 consists of 16 residues. Germline lookup yields CDR1 KGHSH and CDR2 LQKENI. The CDR3 region is CASSPSSITTNYGYTF. CDR3 bases: TGTGCCAGCTCACCCTCGAGCATAACCACTAACTATGGCTACACCTTC. The variable domain in full, with the rest retrieved from reference TRBV18 and TRBJ1-2, is NAGVMQNPRHLVRRRGQEARLRCSPMKGHSHVYWYRQLPEEGLKFMVYLQKENIIDESGMPKERFSAEFPKEGPSILRIQQVVRGDSAAYFCASSPSSITTNYGYTFGSGTRLTVV.

This clone appeared once. Other DNA sequences in this sample translate to the same CDR3. This sequence joins TRBV2 and TRBJ2-7; the match to TRBD2 covers 8 bases. Germline CDR1 is SNHLY and CDR2 is FYNNEI. The CDR3 spans 13 residues. Trimming took 10 bases from V and 3 from J; bases not matched to a gene: 8. CDR3 region: CATRLAGGYEQYF. DNA for the CDR3: TGTGCCACCCGCCTGGCGGGGGGCTACGAGCAGTACTTC.

Concerning this clone: At the DNA level, this CDR3 is encoded by other sequences in the same sample as well. The chain combines TRBV5-6 with TRBJ1-6; D call uncertain. Trimming left V 0 bases short and J 7 bases short, with 2 bases between. Germline-derived CDR1 and CDR2 are SGHDT and YYEEEE. CDR3 length: 12 amino acids. Here the CDR3 DNA reads TGTGCCAGCAGCTTGGTCAATTCACCCCTCCACTTT. This sequence encodes CASSLVNSPLHF.

This clone was counted once. This rearrangement joins TRBV4-2 to TRBJ2-1; TRBD1 aligns across 7 bases. V gave up 1 base and J gave up 4 bases; unmatched junction bases: 7. Germline CDR1 is LGHNA and CDR2 is YNFKEQ. The CDR3 contains 16 residues. DNA for the CDR3: TGTGCCAGCAGCCAAGTTTCAGGGGGTGGGTACAATGAGCAGTTCTTC. This encodes CASSQVSGGGYNEQFF.

The genes are TRBV5-1 and TRBJ2-6, with 11 positions matching TRBD2. The junction had 6 bases not matched to a gene; V was cut back by 4 bases and J by 0 bases. The CDR3 contains 18 residues. Per germline, CDR1 SGHRS and CDR2 YFSETQ. The CDR3 loop reads CASSAGTSGFSGANVLTF. The CDR3 bases are TGCGCCAGCAGCGCCGGGACTAGCGGATTCTCTGGGGCCAACGTCCTGACTTTC. Combining the CDR3 with reference TRBV5-1 and TRBJ2-6 gives the whole variable domain KAGVTQTPRYLIKTRGQQVTLSCSPISGHRSVSWYQQTPGQGLQFLFEYFSETQRNKGNFPGRFSGRQFSNSRSEMNVSTLELGDSALYLCASSAGTSGFSGANVLTFGAGSRLTVL.

The chain employs TRBV5-5 and TRBJ1-1; 9 bases are shared with TRBD1. The CDR3 has 14 amino acids. Germline CDR1 reads SGHKS; CDR2 reads YYEKEE (reference sequence). The V segment lost 4 bases and the J segment 3 bases; nucleotides outside the gene matches: 4. The CDR3 sequence: CASSPTGGYTEAFF. CDR3 nucleotides: TGTGCCAGCAGCCCGACAGGGGGGTACACTGAAGCTTTCTTT.

As concerns this clone: Other nucleotide sequences in the sample specify the same CDR3. This chain uses TRBV30 with TRBJ1-3, with D perhaps matching TRBD1 (6 bases). Per the germline V gene, CDR1 is GTSNPN and CDR2 is SVGIG (reference sequence). The CDR3 contains 15 residues. V was trimmed by 0 bases and J by 2 bases, leaving 11 bases between them. The DNA for the CDR3 is TGTGCCTGGAGTGTAGGGGGGGGTCCTGGAAACACCATATATTTT. It translates to CAWSVGGGPGNTIYF.

The chain is built from TRBV25-1 and TRBJ2-5; D is undetermined. The CDR3 sequence is 13 residues long. Trimming left V 4 bases short and J 5 bases short, with 11 bases between. The germline CDR1 and CDR2 sequences are MGHDK and SYGVNS. CDR3 region: CASSVTIWETQYF. The CDR3 DNA reads TGTGCCAGCAGTGTTACGATATGGGAGACCCAGTACTTC.

This rearrangement joins TRBV18 to TRBJ1-4; 7 bases agree with TRBD1. The CDR3 spans 14 residues. With V trimmed by 2 bases and J by 8 bases, 5 bases remained unmatched. In germline, CDR1 is KGHSH, CDR2 LQKENI. CDR3 in DNA: TGTGCCAGCTCACCAAGGGACAGCCGAGAAAAACTGTTTTTT. Its protein product is CASSPRDSREKLFF.

This rearrangement joins TRBV9 to TRBJ2-2, with TRBD1 matching 9 bases. The junction had 5 bases not matched to a gene; V was cut back by 2 bases and J by 6 bases. Per germline, CDR1 SGDLS and CDR2 YYNGEE. This CDR3 is 15 amino acids long. CDR3 amino acids: CASSVGQGIPGELFF. For the CDR3, the DNA is TGTGCCAGCAGCGTGGGACAGGGTATCCCCGGGGAGCTGTTTTTT.

The chain links TRBV7-3 to TRBJ2-3; 9 positions match TRBD2. The trim removed 3 bases at V and 2 bases at J, leaving 3 bases unmatched. CDR1 and CDR2 (germline): SGHTA, FQGTGA. The CDR3 has 15 amino acids. The CDR3 loop reads CASSFSGGNTDTQYF. As DNA, the CDR3 is TGTGCCAGCAGCTTTAGCGGGGGTAACACAGATACGCAGTATTTT.

The genes are TRBV19 and TRBJ2-3; D gene unclear. Germline V gene lookup returns CDR1 LNHDA and CDR2 SQIVND (reference sequence). The CDR3 has 16 residues. For the CDR3, the DNA is TGTGACCGGCTATTCCTGCGCGGCGTGGGCACAGATACGCAGTATTTT. Translated, it gives CDRLFLRGVGTDTQYF.

This rearrangement joins TRBV5-1 to TRBJ1-4; a weak D match, TRBD1 (6 bases). Looked up from germline, CDR1 is SGHRS and CDR2 is YFSETQ. The ends were cut back, 3 bases at V and 0 bases at J, with 21 bases in the middle. The CDR3 totals 19 residues. In DNA form, the CDR3 reads TGCGCCAGCAGCTCCAGTTTGAGGGGGAGCCTTGCAACTAATGAAAAACTGTTTTTT. Translation gives CASSSSLRGSLATNEKLFF.

The chain employs TRBV7-9 and TRBJ2-2, with D perhaps matching TRBD2 (6 bases). CDR1 is SEHNR, CDR2 FQNEAQ, per germline (reference sequence). Trimming removed 5 bases from V and 2 bases from J, with 12 bases in between. CDR3 size: 15 residues. The CDR3: CASSRKGLNTGELFF. For the CDR3, the DNA is TGTGCCAGCAGCCGCAAGGGACTTAACACCGGGGAGCTGTTTTTT.